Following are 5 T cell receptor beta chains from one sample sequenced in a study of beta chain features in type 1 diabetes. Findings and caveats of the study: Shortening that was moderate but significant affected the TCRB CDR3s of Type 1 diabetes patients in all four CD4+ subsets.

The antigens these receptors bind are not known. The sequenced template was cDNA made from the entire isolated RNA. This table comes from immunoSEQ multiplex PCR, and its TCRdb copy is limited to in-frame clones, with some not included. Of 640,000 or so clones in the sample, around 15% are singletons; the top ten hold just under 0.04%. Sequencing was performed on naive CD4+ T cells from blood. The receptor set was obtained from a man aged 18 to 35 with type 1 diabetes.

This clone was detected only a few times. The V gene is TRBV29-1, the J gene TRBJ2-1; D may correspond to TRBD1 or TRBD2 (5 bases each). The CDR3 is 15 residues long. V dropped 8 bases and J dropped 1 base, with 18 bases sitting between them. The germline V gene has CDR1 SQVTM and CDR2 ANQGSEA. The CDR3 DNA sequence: TGCAGCCACGGGGCCTCGGGGCTGTCCTACAATGAGCAGTTCTTC. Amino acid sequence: CSHGASGLSYNEQFF.

The CDR3 DNA is TGTGCCTGGACGGGGTCGGGCAATCAGCCCCAGCATTTT. It yields the protein CAWTGSGNQPQHF. V usage is TRBV30 and J usage is TRBJ1-5; D is ambiguous. Germline CDR1 is GTSNPN and CDR2 is SVGIG (reference sequence). Trimming left V 4 bases short and J 2 bases short, with 9 bases between. This CDR3 is built from 13 residues.

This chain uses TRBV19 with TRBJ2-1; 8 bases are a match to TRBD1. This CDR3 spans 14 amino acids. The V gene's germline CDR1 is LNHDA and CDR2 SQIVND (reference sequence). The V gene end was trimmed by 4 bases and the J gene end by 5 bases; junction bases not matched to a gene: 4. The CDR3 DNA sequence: TGTGCCAGTAGTACTGGACAGGGTGACAATGAGCAGTTCTTC. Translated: CASSTGQGDNEQFF.

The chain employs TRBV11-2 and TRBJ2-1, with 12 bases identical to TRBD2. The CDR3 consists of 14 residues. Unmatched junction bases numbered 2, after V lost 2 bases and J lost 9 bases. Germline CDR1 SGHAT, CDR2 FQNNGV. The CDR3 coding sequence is TGTGCCAGCAGCTTACTAGCGGGGGGGCTTGAGCAGTTCTTC. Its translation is CASSLLAGGLEQFF.

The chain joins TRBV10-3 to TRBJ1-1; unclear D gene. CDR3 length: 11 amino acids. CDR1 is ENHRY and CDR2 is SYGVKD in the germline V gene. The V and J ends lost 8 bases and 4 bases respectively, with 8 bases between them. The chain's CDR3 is CAISGITEAFF. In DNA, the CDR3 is TGTGCCATCTCCGGAATCACTGAAGCTTTCTTT.